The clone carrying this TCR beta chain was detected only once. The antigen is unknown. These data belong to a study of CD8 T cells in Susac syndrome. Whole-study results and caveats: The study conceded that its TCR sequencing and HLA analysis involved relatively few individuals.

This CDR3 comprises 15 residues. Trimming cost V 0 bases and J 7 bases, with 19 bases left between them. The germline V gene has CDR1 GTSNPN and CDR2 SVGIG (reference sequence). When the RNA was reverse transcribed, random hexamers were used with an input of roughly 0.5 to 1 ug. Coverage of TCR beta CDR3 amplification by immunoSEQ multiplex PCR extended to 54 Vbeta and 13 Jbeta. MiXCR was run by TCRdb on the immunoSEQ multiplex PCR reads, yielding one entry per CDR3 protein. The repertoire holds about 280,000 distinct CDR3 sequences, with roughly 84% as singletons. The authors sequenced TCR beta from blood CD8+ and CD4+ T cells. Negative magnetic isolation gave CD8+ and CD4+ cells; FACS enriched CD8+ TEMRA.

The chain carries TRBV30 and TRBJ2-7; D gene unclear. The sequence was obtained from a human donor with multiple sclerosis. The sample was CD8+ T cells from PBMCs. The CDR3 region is CAWSVPETRPGEQYF. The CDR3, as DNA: TGTGCCTGGAGTGTTCCCGAGACTCGGCCCGGGGAGCAGTACTTC. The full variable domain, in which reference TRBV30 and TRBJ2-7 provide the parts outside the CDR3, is SQTIHQWPATLVQPVGSPLSLECTVEGTSNPNLYWYRQAAGRGLQLLFYSVGIGQISSEVPQNLSASRPQDRQFILSSKKLLLSDSGFYLCAWSVPETRPGEQYFGPGTRLTVT.